This is a list of T cell receptor beta chains from one sample in a study of response to subunit inactivated influenza vaccine. TCRdb re-called the RT-PCR reads with MiXCR, one entry per CDR3 protein. The data contain 500,000 to 600,000 distinct CDR3 sequences, 11% to 15% of them singletons. The source was PBMCs from blood, collected about 11 days after vaccination. The receptors come from a man over 45 who received an inactivated influenza vaccine. Both conserved end residues are part of each CDR3. D genes are given only for firm matches. The size entry is marked missing in some rows and otherwise reads once, few, many or a size class.

V	D	J	size	CDR3	DNA
TRBV6-5	TRBD2	TRBJ2-3	few	CASSYQSSGGGADTQYF	TGTGCCAGCAGTTACCAGAGTTCGGGAGGGGGGGCAGATACGCAGTATTTT
TRBV29-1	NA	TRBJ1-1	NA	CSVRGRTEAFF	TGCAGCGTGAGGGGAAGAACTGAAGCTTTCTTT
TRBV12-3/TRBV12-4	NA	TRBJ2-5	few	CASRQSETQYF	TGTGCCAGTAGACAGAGCGAGACCCAGTACTTC
TRBV15	NA	TRBJ1-3	NA	CATSSDRTTTGNTIYF	TGTGCCACCAGCAGTGACCGGACAACCACTGGAAACACCATATATTTT
TRBV12-3/TRBV12-4	NA	TRBJ2-5	once	CASSPQGPGRLQETQYF	TGTGCCAGCAGCCCTCAGGGTCCGGGACGACTACAAGAGACCCAGTACTTC
TRBV6-5	TRBD1	TRBJ2-2	NA	CASSYYRGNTGELFF	TGTGCCAGCAGTTACTACAGGGGGAACACCGGGGAGCTGTTTTTT
TRBV7-6	NA	TRBJ2-1	few	CASSLTTAYNEQFF	TGTGCCAGCAGCTTAACGACAGCCTACAATGAGCAGTTCTTC
TRBV6-6	NA	TRBJ2-7	many	CASSLLLAYEQYF	TGTGCCAGCAGCCTACTCTTAGCCTACGAGCAGTACTTC
TRBV12-3/TRBV12-4	NA	TRBJ2-7	few	CASSLGHRAFSEQYF	TGTGCCAGCAGTTTGGGGCACAGGGCCTTCTCCGAGCAGTACTTC
TRBV14	TRBD1	TRBJ1-6	few	CASSLLTGGSPLHF	TGTGCCAGCAGCCTCCTGACAGGGGGTTCACCCCTCCACTTT
TRBV3-1	NA	TRBJ1-6	NA	CASSQSHRDSPLHF	TGTGCCAGCAGCCAGTCCCACAGGGACTCACCCCTCCACTTT
TRBV12-3/TRBV12-4	NA	TRBJ2-2	few	CASFRAATGELFF	TGTGCCAGCTTTCGGGCGGCCACCGGGGAGCTGTTTTTT
TRBV5-1	NA	TRBJ2-1	NA	CASSLVVGGYNEQFF	TGCGCCAGCAGCTTGGTGGTAGGGGGGTACAATGAGCAGTTCTTC
TRBV4-3	NA	TRBJ1-1	many	CASSQDLPGRKNTEAFF	TGCGCCAGCAGCCAAGACCTCCCGGGACGGAAGAACACTGAAGCTTTCTTT
TRBV5-5	NA	TRBJ1-1	many	CASSRAGYDTEAFF	TGTGCCAGCAGCCGGGCGGGGTACGACACTGAAGCTTTCTTT
TRBV7-3	TRBD1	TRBJ2-3	few	CASSPERTGTDTQYF	TGTGCCAGCAGCCCCGAGAGGACAGGGACAGATACGCAGTATTTT
TRBV28	TRBD1	TRBJ2-7	NA	CASISGTGHFEQYF	TGTGCCAGCATTTCAGGGACAGGCCATTTCGAGCAGTACTTC
TRBV11-1	NA	TRBJ2-6	NA	CASSLLGRRTSGANVLTF	TGTGCCAGCAGCTTATTAGGCAGGCGGACCTCTGGGGCCAACGTCCTGACTTTC
TRBV7-3	NA	TRBJ1-1	few	CASSPTRDRFDTEAFF	TGTGCCAGCAGCCCCACCCGAGACAGGTTCGACACTGAAGCTTTCTTT
TRBV15	TRBD1	TRBJ2-7	NA	CATSGRQGEQYF	TGTGCCACCAGCGGGAGACAGGGCGAGCAGTACTTC
TRBV29-1	NA	TRBJ2-1	few	CSCSNEQFF	TGCAGCTGCAGCAATGAGCAGTTCTTC
TRBV20-1	TRBD2	TRBJ2-5	NA	CSASPLAGVLQETQYF	TGCAGTGCTAGCCCTCTAGCGGGGGTCCTACAAGAGACCCAGTACTTC
TRBV7-9	TRBD1	TRBJ1-2	NA	CASSFPGQGDYGYTF	TGTGCCAGCAGCTTTCCGGGACAGGGAGACTATGGCTACACCTTC
TRBV7-9	NA	TRBJ2-3	few	CASSLGEDTQYF	TGTGCCAGCAGTCTAGGTGAAGATACGCAGTATTTT
TRBV5-6	NA	TRBJ2-1	NA	CASSKGGGEQFF	TGTGCCAGCAGCAAGGGAGGCGGTGAGCAGTTCTTC
TRBV28	NA	TRBJ2-5	few	CASSLTGSGAQYF	TGTGCCAGCAGTTTAACAGGGTCTGGGGCCCAGTACTTC
TRBV29-1	TRBD1	TRBJ2-5	few	CSVEEYSGDRGLETQYF	TGCAGCGTTGAAGAATATTCCGGGGACAGGGGATTAGAGACCCAGTACTTC
TRBV5-1	NA	TRBJ2-3	NA	CASSRGATTADTQYF	TGCGCCAGCAGCCGGGGGGCCACAACGGCAGATACGCAGTATTTT
TRBV5-1	NA	TRBJ2-1	NA	CASSWGGASNEQFF	TGCGCCAGCAGCTGGGGTGGGGCGTCCAATGAGCAGTTCTTC
TRBV20-1	TRBD2	TRBJ2-3	NA	CSTNRPSGSDTQYF	TGCAGTACTAATAGGCCTAGCGGGAGTGATACGCAGTATTTT
TRBV7-7	NA	TRBJ2-2	NA	CASSLGQRAGELFF	TGTGCCAGCAGCTTAGGCCAGCGGGCCGGGGAGCTGTTTTTT
TRBV12-3/TRBV12-4	TRBD2	TRBJ2-1	few	CASSFWGARTSGHNEQFF	TGTGCCAGCAGTTTCTGGGGGGCGAGGACTAGCGGGCACAATGAGCAGTTCTTC
TRBV28	TRBD2	TRBJ2-3	NA	CASTQGLITDTQYF	TGTGCCAGCACCCAGGGACTAATTACAGATACGCAGTATTTT
TRBV9	TRBD2	TRBJ2-7	NA	CASSPRLAGGYEQYF	TGTGCCAGCAGCCCAAGACTAGCGGGAGGATACGAGCAGTACTTC
TRBV7-2	TRBD1	TRBJ2-7	NA	CASSTGTGPYEQYF	TGTGCCAGCAGCACTGGGACAGGCCCCTACGAGCAGTACTTC
TRBV20-1	NA	TRBJ1-5	few	CSARSLSGNQPQHF	TGCAGTGCTAGGTCTCTTTCTGGGAATCAGCCCCAGCATTTT
TRBV7-2	NA	TRBJ2-3	NA	CASSLVGSEDTQYF	TGTGCCAGCAGCTTAGTGGGGTCCGAGGATACGCAGTATTTT
TRBV9	NA	TRBJ1-1	few	CASSVGGGGTEAFF	TGTGCCAGCAGCGTAGGTGGGGGTGGCACTGAAGCTTTCTTT
TRBV6-2/TRBV6-3	NA	TRBJ1-1	few	CASRDIQRIYTEAFF	TGTGCCAGCAGAGATATACAGCGTATCTACACTGAAGCTTTCTTT
TRBV7-2	NA	TRBJ1-1	NA	CASSLDGPARAAFF	TGTGCCAGCAGCTTAGATGGGCCCGCCAGGGCAGCTTTCTTT
TRBV6-2/TRBV6-3	NA	TRBJ1-1	few	CASRRGIGEAFF	TGTGCCAGCAGGAGGGGTATTGGTGAAGCTTTCTTT
TRBV6-1	NA	TRBJ2-7	few	CASKTRGRNTEQYF	TGTGCCAGCAAAACGAGGGGACGGAACACTGAGCAGTACTTC
TRBV12-3/TRBV12-4	NA	TRBJ1-3	NA	CASSLERANSGNTIYF	TGTGCCAGCAGTTTGGAACGAGCTAACTCTGGAAACACCATATATTTT
TRBV14	TRBD1	TRBJ1-1	few	CASSLTGVLNTEAFF	TGTGCCAGCAGCCTCACAGGGGTCTTGAACACTGAAGCTTTCTTT
TRBV28	TRBD1	TRBJ1-3	few	CASSLGGTGSSGNTIYF	TGTGCCAGCAGCTTAGGAGGGACAGGCTCCTCTGGAAACACCATATATTTT
TRBV28	TRBD2	TRBJ2-3	few	CASSLAASGTSTDTQYF	TGTGCCAGCAGTTTAGCGGCTAGCGGGACTAGCACAGATACGCAGTATTTT
TRBV6-2/TRBV6-3	TRBD1	TRBJ2-7	NA	CASSYRTGDPYEQYF	TGTGCCAGCAGTTACAGGACAGGGGACCCCTACGAGCAGTACTTC
TRBV4-1	NA	TRBJ2-3	NA	CASSQMRTGTDTQYF	TGCGCCAGCAGTCAAATGAGGACGGGCACAGATACGCAGTATTTT
TRBV12-3/TRBV12-4	TRBD2	TRBJ2-1	NA	CASSFGGGPDNEQFF	TGTGCCAGCAGTTTCGGCGGGGGGCCTGACAATGAGCAGTTCTTC
TRBV20-1	TRBD2	TRBJ2-3	NA	CSASRGSIADTQYF	TGCAGTGCTAGTCGCGGGAGTATTGCAGATACGCAGTATTTT
TRBV7-8	NA	TRBJ2-1	NA	CASSLGRFLGHNEQFF	TGTGCCAGCAGCTTAGGGCGGTTTTTGGGTCACAATGAGCAGTTCTTC